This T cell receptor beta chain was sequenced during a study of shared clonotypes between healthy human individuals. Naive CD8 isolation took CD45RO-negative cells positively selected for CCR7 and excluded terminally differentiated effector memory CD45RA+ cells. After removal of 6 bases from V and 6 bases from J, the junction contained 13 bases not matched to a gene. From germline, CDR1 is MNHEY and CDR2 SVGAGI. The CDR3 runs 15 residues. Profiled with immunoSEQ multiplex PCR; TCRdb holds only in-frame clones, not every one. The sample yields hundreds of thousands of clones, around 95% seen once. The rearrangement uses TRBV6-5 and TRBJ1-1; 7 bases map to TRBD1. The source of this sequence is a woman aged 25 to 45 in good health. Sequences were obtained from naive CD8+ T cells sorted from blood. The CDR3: CASSPDFRGLAEAFF. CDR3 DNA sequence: TGTGCCAGCAGCCCAGACTTTAGGGGGCTCGCTGAAGCTTTCTTT.